This TCR beta chain was retrieved from a study of cytomegalovirus exposure and HLA in healthy donors. Of note for this clone: Antigen specificity is unknown.

Findings and limits, study-wide: It was 150 to 200 TCR beta chains that were listed as cytomegalovirus-associated. That first-cohort TCR clusters tended to co-occur in the 120 or so validation repertoires was found in a later analysis. Whilst most TCR sequences proved rare, a subset of public TCRs occurred across many donors.

From the roughly 120-subject validation cohort, which was separate from the approximately 720-subject first cohort, the donors were drawn. Assay used: immunoSEQ multiplex PCR; TCRdb lists only in-frame clones, some missing. The sample holds 230,000 or so clones; 80% to 90% are singletons and the top ten take 2.9%. The receptor's source is a woman between 18 and 29 years old in good health and CMV-seronegative. Material for sequencing was PBMCs.

This CDR3 is CASSPRNLPDTQYF. The CDR3 coding sequence is TGTGCCAGCAGCCCTCGTAATCTTCCGGATACGCAGTATTTT. V is TRBV7-2 and J is TRBJ2-3; D is uncertain. Trimming removed 5 bases at V and 6 bases at J, with 15 bases between. The CDR3 sequence is 14 residues long. CDR1 SGHTA and CDR2 FQGNSA come from the germline V gene. Full variable domain (rest looked up from reference TRBV7-2 and TRBJ2-3): GAGVSQSPSNKVTEKGKDVELRCDPISGHTALYWYRQSLGQGLEFLIYFQGNSAPDKSGLPSDRFSAERTGGSVSTLTIQRTQQEDSAVYLCASSPRNLPDTQYFGPGTRLTVL.